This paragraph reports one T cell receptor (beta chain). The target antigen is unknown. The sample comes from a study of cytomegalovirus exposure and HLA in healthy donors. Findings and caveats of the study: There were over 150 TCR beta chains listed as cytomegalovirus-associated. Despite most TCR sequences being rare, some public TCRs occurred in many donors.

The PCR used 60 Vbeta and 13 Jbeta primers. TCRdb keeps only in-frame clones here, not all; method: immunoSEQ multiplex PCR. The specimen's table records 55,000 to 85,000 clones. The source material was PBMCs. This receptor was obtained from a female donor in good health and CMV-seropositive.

Here the CDR3 reads CASSYSIPSGGEQYF. CDR3 coding DNA: TGTGCCAGCAGTTACTCGATTCCTAGCGGGGGCGAGCAGTACTTC. The rearrangement joins TRBV6-5 to TRBJ2-7, with 10 bases matching TRBD2. Germline V gives CDR1 MNHEY, CDR2 SVGAGI. CDR3 size: 15 residues. Trimming cost V 0 bases and J 6 bases; bases outside gene matches: 5.